A single sample gave rise to the 21 T cell receptor beta chains below, sequenced in a study of shared clonotypes between healthy human individuals. The repertoire was sequenced with immunoSEQ multiplex PCR; TCRdb's copy has only in-frame clones and lacks some. The sample holds about 2 million clones, 85% to 95% seen once. The sequencing input was naive CD4+ T cells sorted from blood. Subset defined: CD45RA+ positively selected. These receptors came from a man between 18 and 35 years old in good health.

This clone was seen many times. This chain links TRBV7-9 with TRBJ1-5, with 7 bases that match TRBD1. The V segment lost 4 bases and the J segment 3 bases; nucleotides outside the gene matches: 3. Germline V gene sequence: CDR1 SEHNR, CDR2 FQNEAQ (reference sequence). The CDR3 covers 14 residues. In nucleotides, the CDR3 is TGTGCCAGCAGCTCTGACAGGGACAATCAGCCCCAGCATTTT. It translates to CASSSDRDNQPQHF.

The chain combines TRBV2 with TRBJ1-2; D call uncertain. The CDR3 contains 13 residues. Trimming took 5 bases from V and 4 from J, leaving 11 bases between them. Germline V gives CDR1 SNHLY, CDR2 FYNNEI. CDR3 protein: CASSPTEIYGYTF. Here the CDR3 DNA reads TGTGCCAGCAGTCCGACGGAAATCTATGGCTACACCTTC.

This sequence joins TRBV5-4 and TRBJ1-6; 9 bases match TRBD1. The V segment lost 4 bases and the J segment 8 bases; nucleotides outside the gene matches: 10. Germline V gene data show CDR1 as SGHNT and CDR2 as YYREEE (reference sequence). CDR3 size: 16 residues. The CDR3 reads CASSPTGGAGYSPLHF. DNA of the CDR3: TGTGCCAGCAGCCCTACAGGGGGCGCCGGCTATTCACCCCTCCACTTT.

This chain links TRBV6-4 with TRBJ1-4, with D uncertain. There are 15 residues in the CDR3. Germline values: CDR1 MRHNA, CDR2 SNTAGT. Between the trimmed V and J ends, which lost 4 bases and 3 bases, there was a span of 12 bases. Written as DNA, the CDR3 is TGTGCCAGCAGTGCGGCTCCTGAGGCTAATGAAAAACTGTTTTTT. Amino acid sequence: CASSAAPEANEKLFF.

This rearrangement joins TRBV30 to TRBJ1-3; no firm D call. This CDR3 comprises 16 residues. The germline CDR1 and CDR2 sequences are GTSNPN and SVGIG (reference sequence). V gave up 3 bases and J gave up 0 bases, with 15 bases separating them. CDR3 DNA sequence: TGTGCCTGGAGGATAGCGGGGTCATTCTCTGGAAACACCATATATTTT. It translates to CAWRIAGSFSGNTIYF.

The genes are TRBV5-1 and TRBJ2-3; TRBD2 agrees at 8 bases. The CDR3 is 18 residues long. CDR1 is SGHRS, CDR2 YFSETQ, per germline. The J segment lost 0 bases and the V segment lost 1 base, leaving 10 bases of the junction unmatched. The chain's CDR3 is CASSLLAGSSTSTDTQYF. The CDR3 DNA reads as TGCGCCAGCAGCTTGTTAGCGGGATCGAGTACTAGCACAGATACGCAGTATTTT.

The sample holds one count of this clone. DNA for the CDR3: TGTGCCAGCAGCTCGGGAGGGGGGACTAACTATGGCTACACCTTC. This translates into CASSSGGGTNYGYTF. V and J are TRBV5-4 and TRBJ1-2; tentatively, D is TRBD1 (6 bases). Trimming removed 3 bases at V and 0 bases at J, with 12 bases between. CDR3 size: 15 residues. The germline CDR1 and CDR2 sequences are SGHNT and YYREEE (reference sequence).

This chain uses TRBV10-3 with TRBJ1-5; no reliable D call. Germline CDR1 and CDR2: ENHRY and SYGVKD. Between the trimmed V and J ends, which lost 0 bases and 1 base, there was a span of 13 bases. The CDR3 has 17 residues. CDR3 nucleotides: TGTGCCATCAGTGAGTCGGAGGTCGGACTGAGCAATCAGCCCCAGCATTTT. Residues: CAISESEVGLSNQPQHF.

The V and J genes are TRBV6-6 and TRBJ1-1; no clear D gene. V was cut by 8 bases and J by 8 bases, with 15 bases left in between. From germline, CDR1 is MNHNY and CDR2 SVGAGI (reference sequence). The length of the CDR3 is 12 residues. CDR3 residues: CASAYPASEAFF. CDR3 DNA: TGTGCCAGCGCCTACCCCGCCTCAGAAGCTTTCTTT.

In the case of this clone: This may arise from a read error, as a much more abundant clone is one base away. This rearrangement joins TRBV18 to TRBJ2-7; 9 bases align to TRBD2. Per the germline V gene, CDR1 is KGHSH and CDR2 is LQKENI. The CDR3 has 14 residues. CDR3 DNA: TGTGCCAGCCCACCACCTAGCGGGACCTACGAGCAGTACTTC. It specifies CASPPPSGTYEQYF.

The CDR3 is CASSVGPLVAPPHEQYF. The CDR3 DNA follows: TGTGCCAGCAGCGTAGGTCCGCTAGTGGCCCCACCCCACGAGCAGTACTTC. The gene calls are TRBV9 and TRBJ2-7; D remains unclear. The CDR3 totals 17 residues. V shed 0 bases and J shed 5 bases, with 21 bases lying between them. Germline loops: CDR1 SGDLS, CDR2 YYNGEE.

CDR3: CASSRPGTEAFF. DNA for the CDR3: TGCGCCAGCAGTAGACCGGGCACTGAAGCTTTCTTT. This rearrangement joins TRBV10-2 to TRBJ1-1; D gene ambiguous. Trimming pared 5 bases from V and 4 bases from J, leaving 8 bases between. This CDR3 has 12 residues. Germline lookup yields CDR1 WSHSY and CDR2 SAAADI.

This sequence joins TRBV6-1 and TRBJ1-5, with D uncertain. The CDR3 runs to 15 residues. Germline V gives CDR1 MNHNS, CDR2 SASEGT. V dropped 7 bases and J dropped 0 bases, with 13 bases sitting between them. DNA for the CDR3: TGTGCCAGCACCTATGCTGGCAGTAGCAATCAGCCCCAGCATTTT. Translated, it gives CASTYAGSSNQPQHF.

The chain joins TRBV21-1 to TRBJ2-2; whether TRBD1, the table's D call, matches the DNA was not checked. TRBV21-1 is given as a pseudogene. The CDR3 totals 15 residues. The CDR3 loop reads CASISGTGNTGELFF. The CDR3 bases are TGTGCCAGCATTTCCGGGACAGGGAACACCGGGGAGCTGTTTTTT.

The CDR3 DNA reads TGTGCCAGCAGCTCACTAGACATGTCGCGCGGGGAGCTGTTTTTT. Translated: CASSSLDMSRGELFF. This chain uses TRBV28 with TRBJ2-2, with D perhaps matching TRBD2 (5 bases). V was clipped by 6 bases and J by 7 bases, with 18 bases between them. CDR3 length: 15 residues. The germline V gene encodes CDR1 MDHEN and CDR2 SYDVKM.

The chain recombines TRBV4-2 with TRBJ2-3; perhaps TRBD2 as D (6 bases). The CDR3 consists of 17 residues. V was trimmed by 4 bases and J by 0 bases, leaving 17 bases between them. From germline, CDR1 is LGHNA and CDR2 YNFKEQ. CDR3 sequence: CASSRNPAGGSTDTQYF. In DNA form, the CDR3 reads TGTGCCAGCAGCCGAAACCCAGCCGGGGGTAGCACAGATACGCAGTATTTT.

The rearrangement uses TRBV7-9 and TRBJ2-2, with 9 bases aligning to TRBD2. The V segment lost 7 bases and the J segment 0 bases; nucleotides outside the gene matches: 3. This CDR3 is 15 amino acids long. CDR1 is SEHNR and CDR2 is FQNEAQ in the germline V gene (reference sequence). The CDR3 protein is CASNLAGTNTGELFF. The CDR3, as DNA: TGTGCCAGCAACCTAGCGGGAACGAACACCGGGGAGCTGTTTTTT.

This chain connects TRBV7-3 to TRBJ2-3, with D possibly being TRBD1 or TRBD2 (5 bases each). The CDR3 spans 13 residues. Germline CDR1 SGHTA, CDR2 FQGTGA. The ends were cut back, 3 bases at V and 10 bases at J, with 14 bases in the middle. The CDR3 DNA is TGTGCCAGCAGCTTGACAGAGGGACGGGCGCAGTATTTT. Translation gives CASSLTEGRAQYF.

This chain uses TRBV7-8 with TRBJ2-7; TRBD1 aligns across 7 bases. With 2 bases clipped from V and 4 bases from J, the junction kept 8 bases outside the gene matches. This CDR3 region has 15 residues. Germline CDR1 and CDR2: SGHVS and FQNEAQ. The CDR3 DNA is TGTGCCAGCAGCTTACTCCAGGGGGTATTATACGAGCAGTACTTC. Translated: CASSLLQGVLYEQYF. The full variable domain, rest sourced from reference TRBV7-8 and TRBJ2-7, is GAGVSQSPRYKVAKRGQDVALRCDPISGHVSLFWYQQALGQGPEFLTYFQNEAQLDKSGLPSDRFFAERPEGSVSTLKIQRTQQEDSAVYLCASSLLQGVLYEQYFGPGTRLTVT.

The chain couples TRBV25-1 to TRBJ2-7, with 9 bases lining up with TRBD1. This CDR3 comprises 14 residues. Trimming at V came to 3 bases and at J to 4 bases, leaving 4 bases not matched to a gene. CDR1 is MGHDK and CDR2 is SYGVNS in the germline V gene. CDR3 sequence: CASSDPTGGYEQYF. CDR3 in DNA: TGTGCCAGCAGTGACCCGACAGGGGGTTACGAGCAGTACTTC.

The chain carries TRBV25-1 and TRBJ2-1, with D unclear. Trimming cost V 2 bases and J 6 bases, with 11 bases left between them. Germline CDR1 and CDR2: MGHDK and SYGVNS. This CDR3 has 14 amino acids. The CDR3 DNA sequence: TGTGCCAGCAGTGAACGGTTAGGTTCCAATGAGCAGTTCTTC. Protein product: CASSERLGSNEQFF.